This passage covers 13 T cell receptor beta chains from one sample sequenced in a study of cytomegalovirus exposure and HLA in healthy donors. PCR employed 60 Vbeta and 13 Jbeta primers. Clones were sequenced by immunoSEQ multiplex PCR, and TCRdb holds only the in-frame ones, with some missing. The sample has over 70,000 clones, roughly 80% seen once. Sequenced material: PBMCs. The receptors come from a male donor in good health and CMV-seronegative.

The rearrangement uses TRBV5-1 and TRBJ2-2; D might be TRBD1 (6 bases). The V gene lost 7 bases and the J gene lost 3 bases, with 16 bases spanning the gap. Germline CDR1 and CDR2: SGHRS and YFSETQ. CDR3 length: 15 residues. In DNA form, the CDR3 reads TGCGCCAGCCAGACCGCCAGGGGAGACACCGGGGAGCTGTTTTTT. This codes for CASQTARGDTGELFF.

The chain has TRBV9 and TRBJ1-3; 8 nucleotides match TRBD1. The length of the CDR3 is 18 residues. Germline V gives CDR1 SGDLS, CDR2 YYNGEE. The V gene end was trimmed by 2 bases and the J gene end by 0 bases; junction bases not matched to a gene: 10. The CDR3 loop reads CASSVWTGNPGSGNTIYF. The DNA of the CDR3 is TGTGCCAGCAGCGTGTGGACAGGGAATCCGGGCTCTGGAAACACCATATATTTT. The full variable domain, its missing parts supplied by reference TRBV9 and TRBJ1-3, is DSGVTQTPKHLITATGQRVTLRCSPRSGDLSVYWYQQSLDQGLQFLIQYYNGEERAKGNILERFSAQQFPDLHSELNLSSLELGDSALYFCASSVWTGNPGSGNTIYFGEGSWLTVV.

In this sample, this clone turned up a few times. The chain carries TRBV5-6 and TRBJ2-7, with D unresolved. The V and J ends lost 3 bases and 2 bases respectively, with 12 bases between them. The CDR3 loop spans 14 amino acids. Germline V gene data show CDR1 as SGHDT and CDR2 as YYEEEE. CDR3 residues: CASSSPRLAYEQYF. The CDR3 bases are TGTGCCAGCAGCTCTCCTAGGCTAGCCTACGAGCAGTACTTC.

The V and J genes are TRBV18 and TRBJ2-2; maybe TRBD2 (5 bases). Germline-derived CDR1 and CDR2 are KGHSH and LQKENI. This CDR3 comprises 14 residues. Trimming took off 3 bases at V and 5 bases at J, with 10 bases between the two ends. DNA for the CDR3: TGTGCCAGCTCACCCCGGACTGTGACCGGGGAGCTGTTTTTT. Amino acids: CASSPRTVTGELFF.

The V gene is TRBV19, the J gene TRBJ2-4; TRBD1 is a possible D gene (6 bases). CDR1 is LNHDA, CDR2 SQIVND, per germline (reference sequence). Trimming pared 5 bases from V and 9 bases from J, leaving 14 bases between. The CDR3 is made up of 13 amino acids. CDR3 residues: CASSSRQDFIQYF. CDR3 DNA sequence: TGTGCCAGTAGTTCCAGACAGGATTTCATTCAGTACTTC.

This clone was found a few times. The CDR3 DNA reads TGTGCCTGGACAATTCAAGAGACCCAGTACTTC. It translates to CAWTIQETQYF. The V gene is TRBV30, the J gene TRBJ2-5, with D uncertain. The CDR3 length is 11 residues. Per germline, CDR1 GTSNPN and CDR2 SVGIG (reference sequence). V gave up 4 bases and J gave up 2 bases, with 5 bases separating them.

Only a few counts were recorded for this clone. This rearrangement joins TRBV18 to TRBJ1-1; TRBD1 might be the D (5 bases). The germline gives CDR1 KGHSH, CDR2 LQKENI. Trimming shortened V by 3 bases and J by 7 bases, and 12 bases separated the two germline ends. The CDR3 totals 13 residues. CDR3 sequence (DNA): TGTGCCAGCTCACCGTTCGACGGGGGTGAAGCTTTCTTT. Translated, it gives CASSPFDGGEAFF.

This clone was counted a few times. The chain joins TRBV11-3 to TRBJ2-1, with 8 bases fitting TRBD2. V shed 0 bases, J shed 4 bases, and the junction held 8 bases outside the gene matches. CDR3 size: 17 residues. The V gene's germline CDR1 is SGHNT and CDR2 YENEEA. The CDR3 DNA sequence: TGTGCCAGCAGCTTAGAAGGGCTAGCGGGCCGATACAATGAGCAGTTCTTC. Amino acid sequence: CASSLEGLAGRYNEQFF.

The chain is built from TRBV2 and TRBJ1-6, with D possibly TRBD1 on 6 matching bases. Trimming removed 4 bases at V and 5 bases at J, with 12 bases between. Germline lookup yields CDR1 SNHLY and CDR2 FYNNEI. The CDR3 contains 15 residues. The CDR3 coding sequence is TGTGCCAGCAGTGGGGGGCAGATAAATAATTCACCCCTCCACTTT. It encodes CASSGGQINNSPLHF.

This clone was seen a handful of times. The CDR3 region is CASSLRTENTEAFF. As DNA, the CDR3 is TGTGCCAGCAGCCTCCGGACAGAGAACACTGAAGCTTTCTTT. The chain employs TRBV9 and TRBJ1-1, with TRBD1 as a possible D gene (6 bases). Germline lookup yields CDR1 SGDLS and CDR2 YYNGEE. Trimming left V 4 bases short and J 1 base short, with 11 bases between. The CDR3 length is 14 residues.

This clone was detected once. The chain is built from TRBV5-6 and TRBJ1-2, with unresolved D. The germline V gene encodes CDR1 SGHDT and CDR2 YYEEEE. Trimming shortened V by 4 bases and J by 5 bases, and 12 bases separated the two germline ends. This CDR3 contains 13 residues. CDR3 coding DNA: TGTGCCAGCAGCCTCGCCCGGGTTTATGGCTACACCTTC. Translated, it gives CASSLARVYGYTF.

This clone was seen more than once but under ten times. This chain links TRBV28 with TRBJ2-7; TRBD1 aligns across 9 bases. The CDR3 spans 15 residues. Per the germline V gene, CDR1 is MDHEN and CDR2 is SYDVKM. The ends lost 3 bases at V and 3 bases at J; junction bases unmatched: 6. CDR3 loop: CASSFPTGGSYEQYF. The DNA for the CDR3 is TGTGCCAGCAGTTTCCCGACAGGGGGAAGCTACGAGCAGTACTTC.

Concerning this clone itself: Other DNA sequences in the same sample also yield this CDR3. The CDR3 loop reads CASSFGGDTEAFF. In DNA, the CDR3 is TGTGCCAGCAGCTTTGGGGGGGACACTGAAGCTTTCTTT. This rearrangement joins TRBV7-3 to TRBJ1-1; D perhaps matches TRBD1 (5 bases). CDR3 size: 13 residues. Germline V gives CDR1 SGHTA, CDR2 FQGTGA. V was cut by 3 bases and J by 3 bases, with 8 bases left in between.